The 15 T cell receptor beta chains presented below share a single source sample, sequenced in a study of T cell repertoires in cytomegalovirus infection. TCRdb called the reads again in MiXCR, with one record for every CDR3 protein. The table records 600,000 to 800,000 distinct CDR3 sequences, 20% to 25% of them present only once. The sequencing input was CD8+ T cells from PBMCs. The receptors stem from a human donor in good health (CMV status not recorded). Some clones in this sample may be carry-over from other donors' samples.

This clonotype has only a few counts. The chain is built from TRBV6-2 or TRBV6-3 and TRBJ1-1; 7 bases are a match to TRBD1. Germline V gives CDR1 MNHEY, CDR2 SVGEGT. After removal of 2 bases from V and 11 bases from J, the junction contained 2 bases not matched to a gene. This CDR3 contains 11 residues. DNA of the CDR3: TGTGCCAGCAGTTACGGCAGGGGGGCTTTCTTT. It specifies CASSYGRGAFF.

The rearrangement links TRBV20-1 to TRBJ2-3; 7 bases line up with TRBD2. V was pared by 1 base and J by 3 bases, with 25 bases of the junction left unmatched. The CDR3 spans 21 residues. The germline V gene has CDR1 DFQATT and CDR2 SNEGSKA (reference sequence). CDR3 sequence reads: CSARVRWGGSGSQLRTDTQYF. The CDR3 region has the DNA TGCAGTGCTAGAGTCCGTTGGGGAGGGAGCGGAAGCCAACTAAGAACAGATACGCAGTATTTT.

This clonotype turned up a few times. CDR3 in amino acids: CAISVKRGADNEQFF. The CDR3 DNA follows: TGTGCCATCAGTGTTAAGCGGGGGGCCGACAATGAGCAGTTCTTC. This chain uses TRBV10-3 with TRBJ2-1; 9 bases line up with TRBD2. Germline loops: CDR1 ENHRY, CDR2 SYGVKD. V lost 4 bases to trimming and J lost 5 bases; unmatched junction nucleotides: 6. The CDR3 contains 15 residues.

This clonotype has more than one count but fewer than ten. The chain recombines TRBV7-9 with TRBJ1-4; D is ambiguous. The CDR3 covers 14 residues. The V and J ends lost 5 bases and 10 bases respectively, with 17 bases between them. Germline assignment: CDR1 SEHNR and CDR2 FQNEAQ (reference sequence). The CDR3 sequence is CASSPPLASGKLFF. The CDR3, as DNA: TGTGCCAGCAGCCCGCCGCTGGCCTCTGGAAAACTGTTTTTT.

Turning to this clonotype: As the CDR3 is not closed by the conserved phenylalanine or tryptophan, this likely results from a read error. V gene TRBV5-5 combines with J gene TRBJ2-7; D gene uncertain. V gave up 1 base and J gave up 3 bases, with 5 bases separating them. The germline gives CDR1 SGHKS, CDR2 YYEKEE (reference sequence). The CDR3 spans 12 residues. Here the CDR3 reads CASSLYDYEQYI. CDR3 in DNA: TGTGCCAGCAGCTTGTACGACTACGAGCAGTACATC.

This clonotype has just a few counts. The chain couples TRBV29-1 to TRBJ2-1; D remains ambiguous. The CDR3 loop spans 13 amino acids. Germline V gives CDR1 SQVTM, CDR2 ANQGSEA. The germline V and J ends were trimmed by 3 bases and 1 base, with 7 bases remaining between them. In nucleotides, the CDR3 is TGCAGCGTTGACTCGTCGTCCTACAATGAGCAGTTCTTC. The encoded protein is CSVDSSSYNEQFF.

This clonotype was detected ten times or more. This chain joins TRBV12-3 or TRBV12-4 and TRBJ2-5, with TRBD2 matching over 12 bases. The length of the CDR3 is 15 residues. Trimming at V came to 5 bases and at J to 5 bases, leaving 6 bases not matched to a gene. The CDR3 DNA reads TGTGCCAGCAGTCCCCGGGGGACTAGCGGGGAGACCCAGTACTTC. Translation gives CASSPRGTSGETQYF.

This sequence joins TRBV14 and TRBJ1-1; 7 nucleotides align to TRBD1. Germline loops: CDR1 SGHDN, CDR2 FVKESK. The CDR3 is 19 amino acids. The junction had 18 bases not matched to a gene; V was cut back by 3 bases and J by 2 bases. The CDR3 here is CASSQFTQGTGVLNTEAFF. CDR3 DNA: TGTGCCAGCAGCCAGTTTACGCAGGGAACAGGGGTTCTAAACACTGAAGCTTTCTTT. The entire variable domain, with the rest obtained from reference TRBV14 and TRBJ1-1, is as follows: EAGVTQFPSHSVIEKGQTVTLRCDPISGHDNLYWYRRVMGKEIKFLLHFVKESKQDESGMPNNRFLAERTGGTYSTLKVQPAELEDSGVYFCASSQFTQGTGVLNTEAFFGQGTRLTVV.

This chain connects TRBV7-9 to TRBJ2-1, with 7 bases matching TRBD1. Germline CDR1 is SEHNR and CDR2 is FQNEAQ (reference sequence). The junction had 11 bases not matched to a gene; V was cut back by 5 bases and J by 7 bases. This CDR3 contains 15 residues. CDR3 sequence reads: CASSTDRAAGNEQFF. As DNA, the CDR3 is TGTGCCAGCAGCACCGACAGGGCGGCAGGGAATGAGCAGTTCTTC. The full variable domain, in which reference TRBV7-9 and TRBJ2-1 provide the parts outside the CDR3, is DTGVSQNPRHKITKRGQNVTFRCDPISEHNRLYWYRQTLGQGPEFLTYFQNEAQLEKSRLLSDRFSAERPKGSFSTLEIQRTEQGDSAMYLCASSTDRAAGNEQFFGPGTRLTVL.

J is TRBJ1-4 and V is TRBV12-3 or TRBV12-4; 7 bases align to TRBD1. V trimming: 7 bases; J trimming: 2 bases; junction bases outside the gene matches: 10. The CDR3 loop spans 16 amino acids. The CDR3 sequence: CASTPQGGATNEKLFF. The CDR3 DNA is TGTGCCAGCACCCCCCAAGGGGGCGCGACTAATGAAAAACTGTTTTTT.

Concerning this clonotype itself: A much larger clone is a single base away; this may be a read error. V and J are TRBV25-1 and TRBJ2-2; D is uncertain. Germline V CDR1 and CDR2: MGHDK, SYGVNS. Trimming pared 3 bases from V and 0 bases from J, leaving 2 bases between. The CDR3 totals 13 residues. As DNA, the CDR3 is TGTGCCAGCAGTGACGCGAACACCGGGGAGCTGTTTTTT. It yields the protein CASSDANTGELFF.

V usage is TRBV7-9 and J usage is TRBJ2-7; no clear D. Per germline, CDR1 SEHNR and CDR2 FQNEAQ (reference sequence). CDR3 length equals 14 residues. V was shortened by 1 base and J by 4 bases, with 11 bases between the two germline ends. This chain's CDR3 is CASSLGSGLYEQYF. The CDR3 DNA follows: TGTGCCAGCAGCTTAGGATCTGGGTTATACGAGCAGTACTTC.

This chain links TRBV7-3 with TRBJ2-3, with 7 nucleotides matching TRBD2. After removal of 5 bases from V and 1 base from J, the junction contained 6 bases not matched to a gene. Germline loops: CDR1 SGHTA, CDR2 FQGTGA. This CDR3 comprises 15 residues. CDR3 loop: CASSQRLAGTDTQYF. The CDR3, as DNA: TGTGCCAGCAGCCAGCGGCTAGCGGGCACAGATACGCAGTATTTT.

This chain uses TRBV6-5 with TRBJ2-5, with 8 bases identical to TRBD2. CDR1 is MNHEY, CDR2 SVGAGI, per germline. This CDR3 is 17 amino acids long. The V and J ends lost 0 bases and 4 bases, in that order; junction bases with no gene match: 10. In nucleotides, the CDR3 is TGTGCCAGCAGTTACTCCGGGGGGGCTCGAAGGGGAGAGACCCAGTACTTC. It specifies CASSYSGGARRGETQYF.

The V and J genes are TRBV28 and TRBJ1-1; the D gene is possibly TRBD1 (6 bases). CDR1 is MDHEN, CDR2 SYDVKM, per germline. The CDR3 runs 14 residues. V lost 7 bases and J 1 base, leaving 13 bases between the germline ends. The CDR3 sequence: CASIQDSPNTEAFF. The CDR3 nucleotides are TGTGCCAGCATTCAGGACAGCCCGAACACTGAAGCTTTCTTT.